This is a list of T cell receptor beta chains from one sample in a study of blood T cell repertoires in COVID-19. Here immunoSEQ multiplex PCR was the method, and the copy in TCRdb shows in-frame clones only, minus some. The sample holds around 400,000 clones, approximately 87% seen once. The sequenced sample consisted of peripheral blood. All receptors derive from a woman aged 55-75 years with COVID-19, enrolled during active disease. CDR3s include the opening cysteine and the closing phenylalanine or tryptophan. Each record gives: CDR3 protein, CDR3 DNA, V gene, D gene, J gene. The D gene is left open where the match is weak.

CASSQTGTGSEKLFF,TGTGCCAGCAGCCAAACCGGGACAGGATCTGAAAAACTGTTTTTT,TRBV3-1/TRBV3-2,TRBD1,TRBJ1-4
CASSLVPGSNEQFF,TGTGCCAGCAGCTTAGTTCCGGGATCCAATGAGCAGTTCTTC,TRBV11-2,NA,TRBJ2-1
CASSEAEDRINYGYTF,TGTGCCAGCAGTGAAGCCGAGGACAGAATTAACTATGGCTACACCTTC,TRBV2,NA,TRBJ1-2
CASSIYNEQFF,TGTGCCAGCAGCATATACAATGAGCAGTTCTTC,TRBV13,NA,TRBJ2-1
CASSPDRDKLLVTDTQYF,TGCGCCAGCAGCCCGGACAGGGATAAGTTATTGGTCACAGATACGCAGTATTTT,TRBV4-1,TRBD1,TRBJ2-3
CAIRGQTFDTEAFF,TGTGCCATCAGGGGACAGACCTTTGACACTGAAGCTTTCTTT,TRBV10-3,TRBD1,TRBJ1-1
CASSFHPGGLDEQFF,TGCGCCAGCAGCTTCCATCCGGGGGGGCTCGATGAGCAGTTCTTC,TRBV5-1,TRBD2,TRBJ2-1
CASSLTDLNTEAFF,TGTGCCAGCAGCTTGACAGATTTGAACACTGAAGCTTTCTTT,TRBV27,NA,TRBJ1-1
CASSPGRSRETQYF,TGCGCCAGCAGCCCTGGAAGGAGTAGAGAGACCCAGTACTTC,TRBV4-1,NA,TRBJ2-5
CASSQSPSGGVDTQYF,TGTGCCAGCAGCCAATCCCCTAGCGGGGGTGTAGATACGCAGTATTTT,TRBV3-1/TRBV3-2,TRBD2,TRBJ2-3
CASSWGLAGSPEQYF,TGCGCCAGCAGCTGGGGGCTAGCGGGGAGCCCGGAGCAGTACTTC,TRBV5-1,TRBD2,TRBJ2-7
CARSSQGSGNTIYF,TGCGCCAGAAGCAGCCAGGGCTCTGGAAACACCATATATTTT,TRBV10-1,NA,TRBJ1-3
CASSLSSGFSSSGANVLTF,TGTGCCAGCAGTTTATCGTCCGGGTTCTCTAGCTCTGGGGCCAACGTCCTGACTTTC,TRBV27,NA,TRBJ2-6
CASSLGQGSQPQHF,TGTGCCAGCAGCCTCGGGCAGGGCAGTCAGCCCCAGCATTTT,TRBV9,NA,TRBJ1-5
CASSQLGQGAGNYEQYF,TGTGCCAGCAGCCAACTGGGACAGGGGGCGGGAAACTACGAGCAGTACTTC,TRBV14,TRBD1,TRBJ2-7
CASSSRGAVQETQYF,TGTGCCAGCAGCTCCCGGGGGGCCGTCCAAGAGACCCAGTACTTC,TRBV7-8,NA,TRBJ2-5
CASSAGSYSGNTIYF,TGTGCCAGCAGTGCCGGGAGCTACTCTGGAAACACCATATATTTT,TRBV6-2/TRBV6-3,NA,TRBJ1-3
CASSETTTYEQYF,TGTGCCAGCAGTGAGACAACCACCTACGAGCAGTACTTC,TRBV12-3/TRBV12-4,NA,TRBJ2-7